A single T cell receptor (beta chain) is shown here with its context. This CDR3 is built from 10 residues. Germline lookup yields CDR1 DFQATT and CDR2 SNEGSKA (reference sequence). Deletions cut 5 bases from V and 7 bases from J, with 6 bases between. The data were obtained in a study of breast tumors, draining lymph nodes, adjacent tissues. Axillary draining lymph nodes of breast cancer patients supplied the node samples. TCRdb reanalysed the multiplex PCR reads using MiXCR and keeps one entry per CDR3 protein. Seen here are about 200,000 distinct CDR3 sequences, around 34% observed once, and the top ten hold under 4.5%.

The rearrangement links TRBV20-1 to TRBJ2-1; D gene ambiguous. The origin of this receptor is a female donor with breast cancer. Some clones in this sample may be carry-over from other donors' samples. The sequenced material came from axillary lymph node tissue. This CDR3 is CSAPVNEQFF. The CDR3 DNA is TGCAGTGCTCCGGTGAATGAGCAGTTCTTC.